One and the same sample provided the 26 T cell receptor beta chains below, sequenced in a study of T cells after yellow fever vaccination. Via MiXCR, TCRdb re-called the 5' RACE reads, giving one row per CDR3 protein. The top ten clones hold less than 25% of a sample with 50,000 to 60,000 distinct CDR3 sequences, 6.6% of them seen once. The sample here was CD8+ T cells not binding an NS4B(214-222) dextramer, sorted from PBMCs, taken about 49 days after the first yellow fever vaccination. The receptors here all came from a young man who received the YFV17D yellow fever vaccine.

This clonotype was observed many times. V and J are TRBV7-9 and TRBJ2-7; D is unclear. V dropped 1 base and J dropped 4 bases, with 5 bases sitting between them. The CDR3 runs 12 residues. CDR1 is SEHNR, CDR2 FQNEAQ, per germline (reference sequence). Written as DNA, the CDR3 is TGTGCCAGCAGCTTAGGGGTATACGAGCAGTACTTC. It yields the protein CASSLGVYEQYF.

This clonotype has a handful of counts. The V and J genes are TRBV9 and TRBJ2-1, with TRBD2 matching over 8 bases. Germline loops: CDR1 SGDLS, CDR2 YYNGEE. With 0 bases clipped from V and 8 bases from J, the junction kept 10 bases outside the gene matches. The CDR3 runs 16 residues. CDR3 protein: CASSVDLAGLGDEQFF. The CDR3 DNA sequence: TGTGCCAGCAGCGTAGATCTAGCGGGCCTCGGCGATGAGCAGTTCTTC.

This clonotype was detected ten times or more. The V call is TRBV6-1, the J call TRBJ1-2; weak D call: TRBD1 (6 bases). The CDR3 is 15 residues long. The V and J ends lost 7 bases and 4 bases respectively, with 19 bases between them. The germline gives CDR1 MNHNS, CDR2 SASEGT. The DNA for the CDR3 is TGTGCCAGCACGGCTACTGGGGAGACAGGCTATGGCTACACCTTC. It yields the protein CASTATGETGYGYTF.

This clonotype was observed at least ten times. V and J are TRBV20-1 and TRBJ2-2, with D possibly TRBD1 on 5 matching bases. The germline V gene has CDR1 DFQATT and CDR2 SNEGSKA (reference sequence). CDR3 length: 12 residues. V was trimmed by 3 bases and J by 5 bases, leaving 7 bases between them. CDR3 DNA: TGCAGTGCTAGGCAGGGAACCGGGGAGCTGTTTTTT. It codes for CSARQGTGELFF.

The table lists this clonotype with many counts. In DNA form, the CDR3 reads TGCGCCAGCAGATCTCCAGGGGGCACAGATACGCAGTATTTT. It translates to CASRSPGGTDTQYF. The chain couples TRBV10-2 to TRBJ2-3; D perhaps matches TRBD1 (6 bases). CDR3 length: 14 amino acids. Germline loops: CDR1 WSHSY, CDR2 SAAADI. Trimming pared 6 bases from V and 1 base from J, leaving 11 bases between.

This chain joins TRBV14 and TRBJ1-2, with D possibly matching TRBD1 (6 bases). Trimming left V 4 bases short and J 4 bases short, with 16 bases between. Per germline, CDR1 SGHDN and CDR2 FVKESK. This CDR3 comprises 15 residues. The CDR3 region is CASSLDRSPTYGYTF. CDR3 in DNA: TGTGCCAGCAGCCTCGACAGGAGTCCCACCTATGGCTACACCTTC.

This clonotype was counted ten times or more. The rearrangement uses TRBV6-2 or TRBV6-3 and TRBJ2-7; possible D gene TRBD2, 7 bases. V lost 5 bases and J lost 1, with 15 bases in between. The CDR3 loop spans 15 amino acids. CDR1 and CDR2 (germline): MNHEY, SVGEGT. The DNA for the CDR3 is TGTGCCAGCAGTGGGGGGGCCTCCTGGTCCTACGAGCAGTACTTC. The encoded protein is CASSGGASWSYEQYF.

This clonotype was counted only a few times. The CDR3 bases are TGTGCCAGCCTTTCCCGGGACAGGGACGATGATGGCTACACCTTC. Translating it yields CASLSRDRDDDGYTF. This rearrangement joins TRBV12-3 or TRBV12-4 to TRBJ1-2; 9 bases line up with TRBD1. The CDR3 consists of 15 residues. With 8 bases clipped from V and 6 bases from J, the junction kept 13 bases outside the gene matches.

The rearrangement joins TRBV4-1 to TRBJ2-7, with D tentatively TRBD2 (6 bases). V was trimmed by 0 bases and J by 3 bases, leaving 9 bases between them. This CDR3 has 14 residues. Germline V gene lookup returns CDR1 MGHRA and CDR2 YSYEKL. For the CDR3, the DNA is TGCGCCAGCAGCCAAGACGGCGGGGTCTACGAGCAGTACTTC. It encodes CASSQDGGVYEQYF.

By share, this clonotype ranks as large. The CDR3 is CAISESRRFTEAFF. DNA of the CDR3: TGTGCCATCAGTGAGTCACGGAGGTTCACTGAAGCTTTCTTT. J is TRBJ1-1 and V is TRBV10-3; D gene unclear. V was pared by 0 bases and J by 4 bases, with 9 bases between. The germline V gene has CDR1 ENHRY and CDR2 SYGVKD. The CDR3 sequence is 14 residues long.

For this clonotype: Compared with germline, one end of the junction differs, possibly owing to a read error. The chain carries TRBV19 and TRBJ2-5, with 7 nucleotides matching TRBD2. Germline CDR1 reads LNHDA; CDR2 reads SQIVND (reference sequence). The CDR3 loop spans 14 amino acids. The CDR3 loop reads CASSLERGQETQYF. The CDR3, as DNA: TGTGCCAGTAGTCTAGAGCGGGGTCAAGAGACCCAGTACTTC.

This chain connects TRBV6-5 to TRBJ2-5, with D possibly being TRBD2 (6 bases). Between the trimmed V and J ends, which lost 1 base and 4 bases, there was a span of 7 bases. The CDR3 length is 13 residues. The V gene's germline CDR1 is MNHEY and CDR2 SVGAGI. The CDR3 region is CASSYYGGETQYF. The CDR3 region has the DNA TGTGCCAGCAGTTACTACGGGGGAGAGACCCAGTACTTC.

Many counts were recorded for this clonotype. The chain links TRBV6-5 to TRBJ2-3, with 7 nucleotides matching TRBD1. V lost 4 bases and J lost 5; bases outside the gene matches: 12. The germline CDR1 and CDR2 sequences are MNHEY and SVGAGI. This CDR3 spans 16 amino acids. For the CDR3, the DNA is TGTGCCAGCAGTTCCCCGAGAGGGGGCGCGGGAGATACGCAGTATTTT. Its protein is CASSSPRGGAGDTQYF.

This clonotype turned up a few times. V is TRBV6-2 or TRBV6-3 and J is TRBJ2-7; perhaps TRBD2 as D (6 bases). The V end lost 5 bases, the J end lost 5 bases, and 13 bases lay between the germline ends. CDR3 size: 13 residues. Germline V gene sequence: CDR1 MNHEY, CDR2 SVGEGT. CDR3 region: CASSQEGYNEQYV. The CDR3 DNA is TGTGCCAGCAGTCAGGAGGGGTACAACGAGCAGTACGTC.

This clonotype was found many times. The chain uses TRBV27 and TRBJ2-1, with 7 bases identical to TRBD2. Germline V gene sequence: CDR1 MNHEY, CDR2 SMNVEV (reference sequence). The V gene end was trimmed by 3 bases and the J gene end by 0 bases; junction bases not matched to a gene: 2. The CDR3 loop spans 15 amino acids. The CDR3 sequence is CASSLGTNSYNEQFF. For the CDR3, the DNA is TGTGCCAGCAGTTTGGGGACTAACTCCTACAATGAGCAGTTCTTC.

This clonotype was picked up a small number of times. The rearrangement joins TRBV5-4 to TRBJ2-1; unclear D gene. CDR3 size: 15 residues. The ends were cut back, 0 bases at V and 0 bases at J, with 7 bases in the middle. Germline CDR1 and CDR2: SGHNT and YYREEE (reference sequence). The CDR3 loop is CASSLAISSYNEQFF. CDR3 DNA: TGTGCCAGCAGCTTGGCCATTAGCTCCTACAATGAGCAGTTCTTC.

V and J are TRBV6-5 and TRBJ1-1, with D possibly being TRBD1 (5 bases). The CDR3 runs to 14 residues. The germline V and J ends were trimmed by 4 bases and 2 bases, with 11 bases remaining between them. The germline gives CDR1 MNHEY, CDR2 SVGAGI. The CDR3: CASSFQGVNTEAFF. The DNA for the CDR3 is TGTGCCAGCAGTTTTCAGGGAGTTAACACTGAAGCTTTCTTT.

This clonotype has a handful of counts. The genes are TRBV6-5 and TRBJ1-4; D perhaps matches TRBD1 (6 bases). CDR3 length: 14 residues. V lost 0 bases and J 7 bases, leaving 9 bases between the germline ends. Germline V gene data show CDR1 as MNHEY and CDR2 as SVGAGI. This chain's CDR3 is CASSYSGGGEKLFF. In DNA, the CDR3 is TGTGCCAGCAGTTACTCAGGGGGTGGTGAAAAACTGTTTTTT.

In its sample, this clonotype was seen many times. This rearrangement joins TRBV4-2 to TRBJ2-5; 7 bases line up with TRBD1. CDR3 length equals 15 residues. The V segment lost 1 base and the J segment 5 bases; nucleotides outside the gene matches: 7. CDR1 is LGHNA and CDR2 is YNFKEQ in the germline V gene. CDR3 region: CASSQAGGSSETQYF. In DNA form, the CDR3 reads TGTGCCAGCAGCCAAGCAGGGGGATCGTCGGAGACCCAGTACTTC.

This clonotype was counted many times. The chain uses TRBV3-1 and TRBJ2-3; no clear D. Germline V gives CDR1 LGHDT, CDR2 YNNKEL (reference sequence). There are 16 residues in the CDR3. The ends were cut back, 1 base at V and 6 bases at J, with 17 bases in the middle. The DNA for the CDR3 is TGTGCCAGCAGCCAAGGGCCGCGTCGGGTGCTGGATACGCAGTATTTT. Protein product: CASSQGPRRVLDTQYF.

The chain has TRBV4-1 and TRBJ1-1, with D unclear. Per germline, CDR1 MGHRA and CDR2 YSYEKL. The CDR3 has 15 amino acids. Trimming stripped 3 bases from V and 4 bases from J, with 15 bases between. The DNA for the CDR3 is TGCGCCAGCAGCCAGGCAAATGGGGTTCTCACTGAAGCTTTCTTT. Amino acids: CASSQANGVLTEAFF.

This clonotype was observed a few times. V is TRBV9 and J is TRBJ2-1; 12 bases are a match to TRBD2. The CDR3 runs 18 residues. V was pared by 7 bases and J by 7 bases, with 18 bases of the junction left unmatched. The germline V gene encodes CDR1 SGDLS and CDR2 YYNGEE. The DNA for the CDR3 is TGTGCCAGCGGTTCTAGCGGGGGGGGAATCCCAGCCCCAAATGAGCAGTTCTTC. Its translation is CASGSSGGGIPAPNEQFF.

This clonotype was counted a few times. The chain recombines TRBV12-3 or TRBV12-4 with TRBJ1-6; D unclear. V lost 3 bases to trimming and J lost 6 bases, with 9 bases between them. The CDR3 extends over 14 amino acids. The CDR3 DNA sequence: TGTGCCAGCAGTTTTTCGAAGGGTAATTCACCCCTCCACTTT. It specifies CASSFSKGNSPLHF.

This clonotype was observed many times. The rearrangement links TRBV3-1 to TRBJ2-2; D unresolved. V was pared by 0 bases and J by 1 base, with 9 bases between. Germline V gene data show CDR1 as LGHDT and CDR2 as YNNKEL (reference sequence). The CDR3 length is 16 residues. The CDR3 region is CASSQELGRNTGELFF. CDR3 DNA sequence: TGTGCCAGCAGCCAAGAGCTGGGTAGGAACACCGGGGAGCTGTTTTTT.

This clonotype was seen a few times. The V call is TRBV6-1, the J call TRBJ2-3; TRBD2 is a possible D gene (7 bases). The CDR3 consists of 16 residues. Germline V gene data show CDR1 as MNHNS and CDR2 as SASEGT. The ends were cut back, 8 bases at V and 2 bases at J, with 20 bases in the middle. The CDR3 DNA follows: TGTGCCAGCGGGTCTGTGGGGGGGCGGGACACAGATACGCAGTATTTT. It is translated as CASGSVGGRDTDTQYF.

This clonotype turned up a few times. The chain couples TRBV6-2 or TRBV6-3 to TRBJ2-7; no definite D call. V was pared by 2 bases and J by 5 bases, with 16 bases between. Germline CDR1 MNHEY, CDR2 SVGEGT. The CDR3 has 15 amino acids. CDR3 nucleotides: TGTGCCAGCAGTTACCCCGAGGCCCGCGGTGACGAGCAGTACGTC. This codes for CASSYPEARGDEQYV.